The 10 T cell receptor beta chains given below trace back to one sample, sequenced in a study of identical twins. TCRdb re-analysed the 5' RACE reads in MiXCR, keeping a single row per CDR3 protein. This table has 240,000 or so distinct CDR3 sequences, approximately 11% appearing once. These data were likewise used in another study, on yellow fever vaccine responses in identical twins.

The sequenced sample was memory (CD45RO+) T cells sorted from blood. Receptors were obtained from a woman under 30 in good health.

The chain recombines TRBV12-3 or TRBV12-4 with TRBJ2-2; weak D call: TRBD1 (5 bases). Trimming took off 5 bases at V and 5 bases at J, with 18 bases between the two ends. The CDR3 spans 16 residues. The chain's CDR3 is CASSLRPRDRTGELFF. The CDR3, as DNA: TGTGCCAGCAGTCTACGCCCCAGGGATAGGACCGGGGAGCTGTTTTTT.

This clonotype was detected only a few times. CDR3 residues: CASSWPGLGPDTQYF. DNA of the CDR3: TGTGCCAGCAGTTGGCCGGGACTAGGTCCAGATACGCAGTATTTT. This rearrangement joins TRBV27 to TRBJ2-3; TRBD2 aligns across 8 bases. The germline CDR1 and CDR2 sequences are MNHEY and SMNVEV (reference sequence). The CDR3 is made up of 15 amino acids. V shed 4 bases, J shed 4 bases, and the junction held 7 bases outside the gene matches.

The chain carries TRBV29-1 and TRBJ1-1; the D gene is possibly TRBD1 (6 bases). Trimming shortened V by 7 bases and J by 8 bases, and 11 bases separated the two germline ends. Germline assignment: CDR1 SQVTM and CDR2 ANQGSEA. CDR3 length: 10 amino acids. CDR3 in DNA: TGCAGCGCGACAGACAGGGAAGCTTTCTTT. Protein: CSATDREAFF.

The gene calls are TRBV20-1 and TRBJ2-7; 7 positions agree with TRBD2. This CDR3 region has 12 residues. J gave up 5 bases and V 3 bases, and 4 bases lay outside the gene matches. The V gene's germline CDR1 is DFQATT and CDR2 SNEGSKA (reference sequence). The CDR3 DNA reads as TGCAGTGCTAGGTCGGGGGGTAACGAGCAGTACTTC. It is translated as CSARSGGNEQYF.

This clonotype was observed at least ten times. The chain has TRBV11-2 and TRBJ2-1, with D maybe TRBD1 (6 bases). The V end lost 5 bases, the J end lost 10 bases, and 21 bases lay between the germline ends. From germline, CDR1 is SGHAT and CDR2 FQNNGV. The CDR3 sequence is 15 residues long. CDR3 coding DNA: TGTGCCAGCAGCGTACGGGACACCCTTGCGCAAGAGCAGTTCTTC. This gives the protein CASSVRDTLAQEQFF. Full variable domain (missing parts from reference TRBV11-2 and TRBJ2-1): EAGVAQSPRYKIIEKRQSVAFWCNPISGHATLYWYQQILGQGPKLLIQFQNNGVVDDSQLPKDRFSAERLKGVDSTLKIQPAKLEDSAVYLCASSVRDTLAQEQFFGPGTRLTVL.

This clonotype appeared many times. This chain connects TRBV4-3 to TRBJ2-2, with D possibly matching TRBD1 (5 bases). V was clipped by 2 bases and J by 5 bases, with 12 bases between them. The CDR3 has 15 amino acids. Looked up from germline, CDR1 is LGHNA and CDR2 is YSLEER. This CDR3 reads CASSQQGLVTGELFF. The DNA of the CDR3 is TGCGCCAGCAGCCAACAGGGATTAGTAACCGGGGAGCTGTTTTTT.

This clonotype was found a few times. The chain combines TRBV21-1 with TRBJ2-4; the table's D call of TRBD1 was not tested on the DNA. TRBV21-1 is listed as a pseudogene. This CDR3 is built from 23 residues. This CDR3 reads CASSKGEPGTGGDPPEVKNIQYF. CDR3 bases: TGTGCCAGCAGCAAGGGGGAACCCGGGACAGGGGGTGACCCCCCTGAGGTCAAAAACATTCAGTACTTC.

In nucleotides, the CDR3 is TGTGCCAGCAGCGAAGGTAGTCAGGGAAGGAGCGAGCAGTACTTC. Amino acids: CASSEGSQGRSEQYF. V and J are TRBV3-1 and TRBJ2-7; perhaps TRBD1 as D (5 bases). Per the germline V gene, CDR1 is LGHDT and CDR2 is YNNKEL (reference sequence). V lost 5 bases, J lost 6 bases, and 20 bases lay in between. CDR3 length equals 15 residues.

This clonotype showed up just a few times. The chain links TRBV20-1 to TRBJ2-1; TRBD2 matches 11 bases. Losses at the gene ends were 3 bases for V and 4 bases for J; bases not matched to a gene: 2. The CDR3 runs to 14 residues. Germline values: CDR1 DFQATT, CDR2 SNEGSKA (reference sequence). The CDR3 reads CSASSGRGYNEQFF. The CDR3 bases are TGCAGTGCTAGTAGCGGGAGGGGATACAATGAGCAGTTCTTC.

The rearrangement links TRBV4-3 to TRBJ2-7; 13 nucleotides align to TRBD2. The CDR3 contains 16 residues. V shed 2 bases, J shed 4 bases, and the junction held 5 bases outside the gene matches. Germline V CDR1 and CDR2: LGHNA, YSLEER. CDR3 sequence (DNA): TGCGCCAGCAGCCAAACAAGGACTAGCGGGAGTTACGAGCAGTACTTC. Protein sequence: CASSQTRTSGSYEQYF.